This entry lists 24 T cell receptor beta chains sequenced from one sample in a study of blood T cells in healthy people across ages. Primed by a sample-barcoded 5' primer and a J-beta primer mix, a second PCR proceeded for 7 to 11 cycles. MiXCR, run by TCRdb on the 5' RACE reads, gives a single entry per CDR3 protein. The sample has more than 1,000,000 distinct CDR3 sequences, almost 25% seen once. The sample also formed part of further work on T cells of mothers and their children.

The sample taken for sequencing was blood. Receptors were obtained from a girl aged 2 to 9 in good health.

V is TRBV7-3 and J is TRBJ2-3, with 12 bases lining up with TRBD2. The J segment lost 6 bases and the V segment lost 5 bases, leaving 9 bases of the junction unmatched. The CDR3 is 16 amino acids. Germline CDR1 and CDR2: SGHTA and FQGTGA. The CDR3 sequence: CASSPGLAGLRDTQYF. The CDR3 DNA reads TGTGCCAGCAGCCCGGGACTAGCGGGTCTACGGGATACGCAGTATTTT.

The chain employs TRBV27 and TRBJ2-5; 7 bases align to TRBD1. The CDR3 is 15 residues long. With 6 bases clipped from V and 2 bases from J, the junction kept 9 bases outside the gene matches. Germline V gives CDR1 MNHEY, CDR2 SMNVEV (reference sequence). CDR3 residues: CASRRSGQLQETQYF. The CDR3 DNA reads as TGTGCCAGCAGGCGGTCGGGACAGCTACAAGAGACCCAGTACTTC.

This clonotype has just a few counts. This chain uses TRBV25-1 with TRBJ2-2; D ambiguous. Trimming stripped 10 bases from V and 5 bases from J, with 8 bases between. This CDR3 is 11 amino acids long. Germline CDR1 reads MGHDK; CDR2 reads SYGVNS. Written as DNA, the CDR3 is TGTGCCACCTGGCTGACCGGGGAGCTGTTTTTT. Translating gives CATWLTGELFF. Based on the CDR3 plus reference TRBV25-1 and TRBJ2-2, the full variable domain is EADIYQTPRYLVIGTGKKITLECSQTMGHDKMYWYQQDPGMELHLIHYSYGVNSTEKGDLSSESTVSRIRTEHFPLTLESARPSHTSQYLCATWLTGELFFGEGSRLTVL.

This clonotype was detected once. The gene calls are TRBV20-1 and TRBJ2-1, with 7 bases fitting TRBD2. Trimming at V came to 3 bases and at J to 4 bases, leaving 15 bases not matched to a gene. The CDR3 spans 17 residues. Germline-derived CDR1 and CDR2 are DFQATT and SNEGSKA (reference sequence). CDR3 loop: CSASKDGRPSPYNEQFF. Here the CDR3 DNA reads TGCAGTGCTAGTAAGGACGGGAGGCCCTCCCCGTACAATGAGCAGTTCTTC.

This clonotype was seen a handful of times. The gene calls are TRBV19 and TRBJ1-2; tentatively, D is TRBD1 (5 bases). The CDR3 is 14 amino acids. Germline V gives CDR1 LNHDA, CDR2 SQIVND (reference sequence). Trimming took 5 bases from V and 4 from J, leaving 14 bases between them. Here the CDR3 reads CASSPGVSGYGYTF. The CDR3 coding sequence is TGTGCCAGTAGTCCGGGGGTGTCAGGCTATGGCTACACCTTC.

The chain recombines TRBV4-1 with TRBJ2-7; 7 nucleotides match TRBD1. Germline CDR1 MGHRA, CDR2 YSYEKL. This CDR3 has 13 amino acids. After removal of 5 bases from V and 2 bases from J, the junction contained 3 bases not matched to a gene. The CDR3 DNA reads as TGCGCCAGCAGCAGGGACAGACCCTACGAGCAGTACTTC. This sequence encodes CASSRDRPYEQYF.

V gene TRBV29-1 combines with J gene TRBJ1-1; the D gene is possibly TRBD1 (5 bases). Germline values: CDR1 SQVTM, CDR2 ANQGSEA. This CDR3 contains 13 residues. As DNA, the CDR3 is TGCAGTGGAATCCTCGGCGGGGGGGGTGAAGCTTTCTTT. Translation: CSGILGGGGEAFF.

This clonotype was seen a few times. This chain connects TRBV29-1 to TRBJ2-2, with a weak D call TRBD1 (6 bases). Germline-derived CDR1 and CDR2 are SQVTM and ANQGSEA. With 7 bases removed from V and 3 bases from J, the gap between germline ends came to 15 bases. The CDR3 runs to 14 residues. CDR3 in amino acids: CSGGAGVDTGELFF. CDR3 DNA: TGCAGCGGTGGCGCAGGGGTCGACACCGGGGAGCTGTTTTTT.

This clonotype showed up just a few times. The J gene is TRBJ2-2, the V gene TRBV6-5, with 7 nucleotides matching TRBD2. This CDR3 contains 15 residues. Trimming at V came to 2 bases and at J to 2 bases, leaving 2 bases not matched to a gene. Germline CDR1 MNHEY, CDR2 SVGAGI. The CDR3 nucleotides read TGTGCCAGCAGTTACGGAGCGGGAAACACCGGGGAGCTGTTTTTT. It specifies CASSYGAGNTGELFF.

This clonotype came up a few times. This rearrangement joins TRBV28 to TRBJ2-1; D might be TRBD2 (6 bases). The CDR3 is 13 amino acids. From germline, CDR1 is MDHEN and CDR2 SYDVKM. Trimming pared 4 bases from V and 10 bases from J, leaving 14 bases between. This chain's CDR3 is CASSSRGSGEQFF. The CDR3, as DNA: TGTGCCAGCAGTTCCCGGGGGTCTGGAGAGCAGTTCTTC.

The V gene is TRBV11-2, the J gene TRBJ2-2; D ambiguous. The CDR3 length is 12 residues. The germline V gene has CDR1 SGHAT and CDR2 FQNNGV. V lost 6 bases and J 9 bases, leaving 11 bases between the germline ends. CDR3 DNA: TGTGCCAGCAGTATTATTCCGAGGGAGCTGTTTTTT. It codes for CASSIIPRELFF.

J is TRBJ2-5 and V is TRBV10-3; perhaps D is TRBD1 or TRBD2 (5 bases each). The J call may be faulty, since TRBJ2-7 better matches the DNA end. The CDR3 consists of 16 residues. Germline values: CDR1 ENHRY, CDR2 SYGVKD. This CDR3 is CAISESQLPGPYEQYF. In nucleotides, the CDR3 is TGTGCCATCAGTGAGTCCCAATTACCGGGACCCTACGAGCAGTACTTC.

The rearrangement links TRBV29-1 to TRBJ2-5, with D perhaps TRBD1 (5 bases). Germline CDR1 SQVTM, CDR2 ANQGSEA. This CDR3 is 11 amino acids long. The V and J ends lost 7 bases and 3 bases respectively, with 9 bases between them. CDR3 sequence (DNA): TGCAGCGATGCACAGGAAGAGACCCAGTACTTC. Translated, it gives CSDAQEETQYF.

This clonotype has just a few counts. The V gene is TRBV7-9, the J gene TRBJ2-3, with unresolved D. V lost 3 bases, J lost 0 bases, and 13 bases lay in between. Looked up from germline, CDR1 is SEHNR and CDR2 is FQNEAQ (reference sequence). The CDR3 length is 16 residues. CDR3 sequence reads: CASSFRARTSTDTQYF. The CDR3 coding sequence is TGTGCCAGCAGCTTTAGAGCCCGCACTAGCACAGATACGCAGTATTTT.

The chain joins TRBV29-1 to TRBJ2-7; 10 nucleotides agree with TRBD2. The germline V gene has CDR1 SQVTM and CDR2 ANQGSEA. J lost 2 bases, V lost 7 bases, and 8 bases had no gene match. The CDR3 runs to 14 residues. The CDR3 sequence is CSAGTSEYTYEQYF. The CDR3 DNA is TGCAGCGCTGGGACTAGCGAATATACCTACGAGCAGTACTTC.

The chain carries TRBV3-1 and TRBJ2-5; 10 bases match TRBD1. The germline V gene encodes CDR1 LGHDT and CDR2 YNNKEL (reference sequence). With 5 bases clipped from V and 2 bases from J, the junction kept 8 bases outside the gene matches. CDR3 length equals 16 residues. The CDR3 sequence is CASSTRLDRGQETQYF. The DNA for the CDR3 is TGTGCCAGCAGCACTCGATTGGACAGGGGGCAAGAGACCCAGTACTTC.

In its sample, this clonotype was seen a few times. For the CDR3, the DNA is TGTGCCAGCAGCCCCGTCCCTGGAAACACCATATATTTT. It is translated as CASSPVPGNTIYF. The genes are TRBV7-9 and TRBJ1-3; D is ambiguous. Trimming pared 5 bases from V and 2 bases from J, leaving 7 bases between. This CDR3 contains 13 residues. Looked up from germline, CDR1 is SEHNR and CDR2 is FQNEAQ (reference sequence).

This clonotype was observed a few times. The V gene is TRBV4-1, the J gene TRBJ1-2; the match to TRBD1 covers 9 bases. The CDR3 spans 14 residues. Germline V CDR1 and CDR2: MGHRA, YSYEKL. V trimming: 6 bases; J trimming: 4 bases; junction bases outside the gene matches: 6. The chain's CDR3 is CASRGSGQGYGYTF. As DNA, the CDR3 is TGCGCCAGCAGAGGTTCGGGACAGGGCTATGGCTACACCTTC.

V and J are TRBV4-1 and TRBJ1-5; TRBD1 is a possible D gene (5 bases). Per germline, CDR1 MGHRA and CDR2 YSYEKL. This CDR3 comprises 15 residues. V lost 0 bases, J lost 5 bases, and 11 bases lay in between. The CDR3 here is CASSQDGGFDQPQHF. In DNA, the CDR3 is TGCGCCAGCAGCCAAGATGGGGGGTTCGATCAGCCCCAGCATTTT.

The chain employs TRBV2 and TRBJ1-2, with D maybe TRBD1 (5 bases). Germline V gene data show CDR1 as SNHLY and CDR2 as FYNNEI. The CDR3 is 16 amino acids. Trimming took off 3 bases at V and 0 bases at J, with 14 bases between the two ends. The CDR3 here is CASSESRDRANYGYTF. The CDR3 DNA follows: TGTGCCAGCAGTGAGAGTAGGGACCGCGCTAACTATGGCTACACCTTC. The full variable domain, in which reference TRBV2 and TRBJ1-2 provide the parts outside the CDR3, is EPEVTQTPSHQVTQMGQEVILRCVPISNHLYFYWYRQILGQKVEFLVSFYNNEISEKSEIFDDQFSVERPDGSNFTLKIRSTKLEDSAMYFCASSESRDRANYGYTFGSGTRLTVV.

In DNA, the CDR3 is TGCAGCGCCGACACAGGGAAGACCGAAAAACTGTTTTTT. Amino acid sequence: CSADTGKTEKLFF. This chain links TRBV29-1 with TRBJ1-4; tentatively, D is TRBD1 (6 bases). Trimming left V 7 bases short and J 8 bases short, with 17 bases between. Germline CDR1 reads SQVTM; CDR2 reads ANQGSEA. The length of the CDR3 is 13 residues. Based on the CDR3 plus reference TRBV29-1 and TRBJ1-4, the full variable domain is SAVISQKPSRDICQRGTSLTIQCQVDSQVTMMFWYRQQPGQSLTLIATANQGSEATYESGFVIDKFPISRPNLTFSTLTVSNMSPEDSSIYLCSADTGKTEKLFFGSGTQLSVL.

The chain combines TRBV12-5 with TRBJ2-5; D is ambiguous. The DNA end lines up better with TRBJ2-1; the J call may be wrong. Germline CDR1 is LGHNT and CDR2 is FRNRAP. The CDR3 sequence is 14 residues long. The CDR3 loop is CASGWVVTGNEQFF. The CDR3 DNA sequence: TGTGCTAGTGGTTGGGTGGTGACTGGGAATGAGCAGTTCTTC.

This chain links TRBV15 with TRBJ2-7; D ambiguous. There are 15 residues in the CDR3. Germline CDR1 reads LNHNV; CDR2 reads YYDKDF (reference sequence). Trimming shortened V by 1 base and J by 2 bases, and 12 bases separated the two germline ends. CDR3 coding DNA: TGTGCCACCAGCAGAGTAGAAGGGATTACCTACGAGCAGTACTTC. Translation: CATSRVEGITYEQYF.

This chain joins TRBV7-6 and TRBJ2-1; 7 bases map to TRBD2. The CDR3 has 17 residues. V lost 5 bases to trimming and J lost 0 bases; unmatched junction nucleotides: 10. Germline values: CDR1 SGHVS, CDR2 FNYEAQ. CDR3 nucleotide sequence: TGTGCCAGCAGCATTAGCCGAGCGGGGAGCTCCTACAATGAGCAGTTCTTC. It codes for CASSISRAGSSYNEQFF.